This T cell receptor beta chain comes out of a study of blood T cell repertoires in COVID-19. Study context: From the United States, Italy and Spain came samples of acute and convalescent COVID-19. PBMCs, B-cell-depleted T cells, or T cells provided the cDNA or gDNA that made up the material.

Deletions cut 3 bases from V and 9 bases from J, with 16 bases between. This CDR3 comprises 15 residues. Germline CDR1 and CDR2: SGHKS and YYEKEE (reference sequence). Cohorts were based on clinical histories the participants reported. In Cohort 3, a recovered donor had either two negative PCRs, clearance, or symptom resolution. Method: immunoSEQ multiplex PCR; TCRdb's copy keeps in-frame clones and lacks some. The table has 390,000 or so clones, 80% to 85% seen once. This TCR came from a woman aged 45-60 years who had recovered from COVID-19. The sample was PBMCs or T cells enriched from blood (not recorded which). The gene calls are TRBV5-5 and TRBJ1-6; possible D gene TRBD1, 6 bases. The DNA for the CDR3 is TGTGCCAGCAGCTCCAATACAGGGATGGGTTCACCCCTCCACTTT. Translated: CASSSNTGMGSPLHF.